The 10 T cell receptor beta chains below come from one sample, sequenced in a study of T cells after yellow fever vaccination. TCRdb recomputed calls from the 5' RACE reads with MiXCR, one row per CDR3 protein. This sample has 200,000 to 250,000 distinct CDR3 sequences; approximately 3.3% occur once, and the top ten carry approximately 3.5%. Sequenced here: CD4+ T cells sorted from PBMCs, sampled 10 days after the yellow fever booster vaccination. These receptors originate from a man aged 18-30 years who received the YFV17D yellow fever vaccine.

This clonotype was seen ten or more times. V and J are TRBV3-1 and TRBJ2-4, with 7 positions matching TRBD1. Germline CDR1 LGHDT, CDR2 YNNKEL (reference sequence). J gave up 3 bases and V 3 bases, and 2 bases lay outside the gene matches. This CDR3 contains 14 residues. Written as DNA, the CDR3 is TGTGCCAGCAGCCAGACAGGGTACAAAAACATTCAGTACTTC. Its protein product is CASSQTGYKNIQYF.

This clonotype has just a few counts. The chain links TRBV6-2 or TRBV6-3 to TRBJ1-2; D remains unclear. In germline, CDR1 is MNHEY, CDR2 SVGEGT. V was cut by 0 bases and J by 9 bases, with 5 bases left in between. There are 11 residues in the CDR3. CDR3 DNA: TGTGCCAGCAGTTACTCGGGTAGCTACACCTTC. Translated, it gives CASSYSGSYTF.

V and J are TRBV2 and TRBJ2-3; perhaps TRBD2 as D (6 bases). Germline CDR1 and CDR2: SNHLY and FYNNEI. The CDR3 is 15 amino acids. V was cut by 4 bases and J by 6 bases, with 17 bases left in between. CDR3 sequence (DNA): TGTGCCAGCAGTGTTATGGGGGGACCTGATGATACGCAGTATTTT. It specifies CASSVMGGPDDTQYF. Full variable domain (outside the CDR3, taken from reference TRBV2 and TRBJ2-3): EPEVTQTPSHQVTQMGQEVILRCVPISNHLYFYWYRQILGQKVEFLVSFYNNEISEKSEIFDDQFSVERPDGSNFTLKIRSTKLEDSAMYFCASSVMGGPDDTQYFGPGTRLTVL.

The chain has TRBV7-3 and TRBJ2-3; D might be TRBD1 (5 bases). The germline V gene encodes CDR1 SGHTA and CDR2 FQGTGA. This CDR3 spans 15 amino acids. Trimming took 2 bases from V and 6 from J, leaving 15 bases between them. The DNA for the CDR3 is TGTGCCAGCAGCTTATCTAACGGCAGGGCTGATACGCAGTATTTT. It translates to CASSLSNGRADTQYF.

The rearrangement uses TRBV20-1 and TRBJ2-3; TRBD2 might be the D (6 bases). The CDR3 sequence is 15 residues long. Trimming stripped 5 bases from V and 0 bases from J, with 15 bases between. CDR1 is DFQATT and CDR2 is SNEGSKA in the germline V gene (reference sequence). The CDR3 DNA reads TGCAGTGCTCATCAACCGGGGGTTAGCACAGATACGCAGTATTTT. Amino acid sequence: CSAHQPGVSTDTQYF.

This clonotype has more than one count but fewer than ten. The rearrangement uses TRBV4-2 and TRBJ1-3; tentatively, D is TRBD1 (5 bases). The length of the CDR3 is 14 residues. Trimming took off 1 base at V and 4 bases at J, with 8 bases between the two ends. Per germline, CDR1 LGHNA and CDR2 YNFKEQ. The CDR3 is CASSQAGPGNTIYF. The CDR3 DNA follows: TGTGCCAGCAGCCAAGCAGGGCCCGGAAACACCATATATTTT.

This clonotype has more than one count but fewer than ten. The chain combines TRBV25-1 with TRBJ2-7; D unclear. V lost 4 bases and J lost 5, with 9 bases in between. This CDR3 is built from 12 residues. The V gene's germline CDR1 is MGHDK and CDR2 SYGVNS. The DNA of the CDR3 is TGTGCCAGCAGTGGCATTCCAAACGAGCAGTACTTC. Its translation: CASSGIPNEQYF.

The chain's CDR3 is CASRTTGRNTEAFF. The CDR3 coding sequence is TGTGCCAGCAGGACGACAGGGCGGAACACTGAAGCTTTCTTT. The chain is built from TRBV5-6 and TRBJ1-1; 7 positions agree with TRBD1. Germline V gives CDR1 SGHDT, CDR2 YYEEEE. Trimming removed 5 bases from V and 1 base from J; junction bases left unmatched: 5. The CDR3 extends over 14 amino acids.

This chain links TRBV12-3 or TRBV12-4 with TRBJ1-1, with 8 bases matching TRBD1. The CDR3 has 15 amino acids. J was trimmed by 2 bases and V by 7 bases; bases with no gene match: 9. CDR3 DNA sequence: TGTGCCAGCACCTTGACAGGGGAGGGAAACACTGAAGCTTTCTTT. Its translation is CASTLTGEGNTEAFF.

This chain links TRBV6-5 with TRBJ2-3, with D maybe TRBD2 (7 bases). Trimming left V 1 base short and J 5 bases short, with 13 bases between. Germline V gene sequence: CDR1 MNHEY, CDR2 SVGAGI. This CDR3 has 15 residues. The CDR3 region is CASSYWGGAGDTQYF. As DNA, the CDR3 is TGTGCCAGCAGTTACTGGGGGGGCGCGGGAGATACGCAGTATTTT.